The entry that follows covers one T cell receptor (beta chain) sequence. Sequencing used immunoSEQ multiplex PCR; TCRdb keeps in-frame clones, though not all of them. The data show 200,000 to 250,000 clones, roughly 80% seen once. The entry originates in a study of blood T cell repertoires in COVID-19. Study information: Sources were T cells, B-cell-depleted T cells, or PBMCs; the material itself was cDNA or gDNA.

The germline CDR1 and CDR2 sequences are SGHDT and YYEEEE. V gave up 5 bases and J gave up 5 bases; unmatched junction bases: 9. This CDR3 has 15 residues. The source is a woman of 80 years or more with COVID-19, enrolled during active disease. Sequences were obtained from peripheral blood. The chain is built from TRBV5-6 and TRBJ2-2, with 7 bases lining up with TRBD1. CDR3 bases: TGTGCCAGCAGGTTACAGGGGATCGGGACCGGGGAGCTGTTTTTT. Translating gives CASRLQGIGTGELFF.